These 9 T cell receptor beta chains were sequenced from one sample in a study of blood T cell repertoires in COVID-19. Assay: immunoSEQ multiplex PCR; the TCRdb copy retains only in-frame clones and omits some. The sample has roughly 350,000 clones, roughly 90% seen once. Sample: PBMCs or T cells enriched from blood (not recorded which). The origin of the receptors is a woman aged 25 to 39 who had recovered from COVID-19.

On this clone itself: Other nucleotide sequences from this sample produce the same CDR3. The chain is built from TRBV6-5 and TRBJ1-2; TRBD1 matches 7 bases. The V and J ends lost 4 bases and 2 bases, in that order; junction bases with no gene match: 1. Germline V gives CDR1 MNHEY, CDR2 SVGAGI. CDR3 length: 13 residues. The CDR3 sequence is CASSLGQNYGYTF. The CDR3 DNA is TGTGCCAGCAGTTTGGGACAGAACTATGGCTACACCTTC.

The chain has TRBV11-2 and TRBJ2-5, with D possibly TRBD1 on 5 matching bases. The CDR3 loop spans 14 amino acids. Germline CDR1 is SGHAT and CDR2 is FQNNGV. V gave up 1 base and J gave up 5 bases, with 11 bases separating them. The CDR3 DNA reads as TGTGCCAGCAGCTTAGCGTGGGGCTCGGAGACCCAGTACTTC. Protein sequence: CASSLAWGSETQYF.

This clone appeared a single time. This chain connects TRBV7-9 to TRBJ1-2; 9 bases align to TRBD1. The CDR3 is 13 residues long. The junction had 7 bases not matched to a gene; V was cut back by 5 bases and J by 9 bases. Per the germline V gene, CDR1 is SEHNR and CDR2 is FQNEAQ (reference sequence). The CDR3 bases are TGTGCCAGCAGCCCACAGGGGGCGCTTAGCTACACCTTC. Protein sequence: CASSPQGALSYTF.

The chain combines TRBV11-2 with TRBJ2-7; a weak D match, TRBD1 (6 bases). Germline V gives CDR1 SGHAT, CDR2 FQNNGV. The ends were cut back, 1 base at V and 4 bases at J, with 14 bases in the middle. The CDR3 is made up of 15 amino acids. CDR3 protein: CASSLVFGGLYEQYF. CDR3 sequence (DNA): TGTGCCAGCAGCTTAGTATTTGGGGGCCTGTACGAGCAGTACTTC.

This chain joins TRBV28 and TRBJ1-4, with TRBD1 identical over 11 bases. The CDR3 extends over 16 amino acids. The J segment lost 6 bases and the V segment lost 2 bases, leaving 5 bases of the junction unmatched. Germline lookup yields CDR1 MDHEN and CDR2 SYDVKM. The CDR3 sequence: CASSLGQGAYYEKLFF. DNA for the CDR3: TGTGCCAGCAGTTTAGGACAGGGGGCTTATTATGAAAAACTGTTTTTT.

This chain uses TRBV9 with TRBJ2-7; D is ambiguous. V was pared by 0 bases and J by 7 bases, with 14 bases between. The V gene's germline CDR1 is SGDLS and CDR2 YYNGEE. This CDR3 contains 14 residues. The CDR3 sequence: CASSVDPGLGEQYF. The CDR3 coding sequence is TGTGCCAGCAGCGTAGATCCGGGTTTAGGAGAGCAGTACTTC.

This clone was seen just once. The chain carries TRBV28 and TRBJ1-1, with D possibly being TRBD1 (5 bases). Per germline, CDR1 MDHEN and CDR2 SYDVKM. The V gene lost 5 bases and the J gene lost 11 bases, with 15 bases spanning the gap. CDR3 size: 12 residues. CDR3: CASSIRTGVAFF. The CDR3 bases are TGTGCCAGCAGTATACGGACGGGGGTGGCTTTCTTT.

The chain uses TRBV6-1 and TRBJ2-1, with 11 nucleotides matching TRBD1. This CDR3 is built from 15 residues. The V gene's germline CDR1 is MNHNS and CDR2 SASEGT. Trimming took 2 bases from V and 7 from J; bases not matched to a gene: 4. The CDR3 DNA reads TGTGCCAGCAGTGAAAGGGGGACAGGGGGGAATGAGCAGTTCTTC. It translates to CASSERGTGGNEQFF.

The chain is built from TRBV2 and TRBJ1-5; D possibly corresponds to TRBD1 (6 bases). V shed 1 base and J shed 6 bases, with 7 bases lying between them. The germline V gene has CDR1 SNHLY and CDR2 FYNNEI. The CDR3 has 13 amino acids. The DNA for the CDR3 is TGTGCCAGCAGTGAAGGGGGGCGTCAGCCCCAGCATTTT. It encodes CASSEGGRQPQHF.